These 3 T cell receptor beta chains share one sample of origin, sequenced in a study of cytomegalovirus exposure and HLA in healthy donors. Primers included in the PCR were 60 Vbeta and 13 Jbeta primers. Data came from immunoSEQ multiplex PCR; TCRdb stores just in-frame clones and leaves some out. The sample has about 180,000 clones, 75% to 85% seen once. The sample comprised PBMCs. The receptors derive from a man aged 18 to 29 in good health and CMV-seronegative.

This rearrangement joins TRBV5-1 to TRBJ1-2; 11 nucleotides align to TRBD1. The CDR3 consists of 16 residues. The J segment lost 5 bases and the V segment lost 5 bases, leaving 11 bases of the junction unmatched. Germline V gene data show CDR1 as SGHRS and CDR2 as YFSETQ. For the CDR3, the DNA is TGCGCCAGCAGTACGGACAGGGGGCTAGATATATATGGCTACACCTTC. Translating gives CASSTDRGLDIYGYTF.

This chain connects TRBV2 to TRBJ1-5, with 9 bases matching TRBD1. This CDR3 is 14 amino acids long. V shed 2 bases and J 7 bases; nucleotides not matched to a gene: 3. The germline CDR1 and CDR2 sequences are SNHLY and FYNNEI. The CDR3 DNA sequence: TGTGCCAGCAGTGAATGGGACAGGGCCCAGCCCCAGCATTTT. Protein: CASSEWDRAQPQHF.

Worth noting for this clone: One end of the junction is discordant with germline, which a read error may explain. V and J are TRBV7-7 and TRBJ1-1; weak D call: TRBD1 (5 bases). This CDR3 comprises 13 residues. Germline-derived CDR1 and CDR2 are SSHAT and FNYEAQ (reference sequence). The CDR3 region is CASSYRRNTEAFF. DNA of the CDR3: TGTGCTAGCAGCTACAGGAGGAACACTGAAGCTTTCTTT.